This record covers a single TCR beta chain. Its antigen is unidentified. This record belongs to a study of cytomegalovirus exposure and HLA in healthy donors. Study background: There were 100 million to 120 million unique TCR beta sequences, drawn from approximately 180 million T cells, in an earlier analysis. Genetic ancestry analysis placed approximately 80% of the 398 donors that were genotyped in the Caucasian-associated cluster. The study, taken as a whole, reports: Upon later analysis, HLA-associated TCR beta chains proved more clonally expanded than other, equally common chains. The authors reported that TCR beta sequences could predict HLA-A and HLA-B alleles. These predictions were accurate for most subjects in the first cohort.

The PCR had 60 Vbeta and 13 Jbeta primers. TCRdb's copy holds only in-frame clones and misses some; the assay was immunoSEQ multiplex PCR. This table holds 100,000 to 150,000 clones, around 80% found once. The CDR3 consists of 13 residues. Trimming shortened V by 4 bases and J by 1 base, and 6 bases separated the two germline ends. CDR1 is SGHDT, CDR2 YYEEEE, per germline. This sequence originates from a man under 40 in good health and CMV-seronegative. The sequenced sample consisted of PBMCs. V usage is TRBV5-6 and J usage is TRBJ1-5; D gene ambiguous. The CDR3 bases are TGTGCCAGCAGCGTCAGAAGCAATCAGCCCCAGCATTTT. Its protein product is CASSVRSNQPQHF. Complete variable domain (other parts from reference TRBV5-6 and TRBJ1-5): DAGVTQSPTHLIKTRGQQVTLRCSPKSGHDTVSWYQQALGQGPQFIFQYYEEEERQRGNFPDRFSGHQFPNYSSELNVNALLLGDSALYLCASSVRSNQPQHFGDGTRLSIL.